Shown below are 27 T cell receptor beta chains from a single sample sequenced in a study of blood T cell repertoires in COVID-19. Sequenced by immunoSEQ multiplex PCR; TCRdb stores in-frame clones only, minus some. The sample has about 140,000 clones, about 87% seen once. The sequencing input was peripheral blood. These receptors were obtained from a human donor with COVID-19, enrolled during active disease. The donor label of this sample is uncertain.

The rearrangement links TRBV7-6 to TRBJ2-5; 8 bases align to TRBD1. In germline, CDR1 is SGHVS, CDR2 FNYEAQ. The CDR3 extends over 18 amino acids. The V and J ends lost 1 base and 5 bases, in that order; junction bases with no gene match: 15. Written as DNA, the CDR3 is TGTGCCAGCAGCTTAGTCCAGGGGGCAACGGTCGGATGGGAGACCCAGTACTTC. This gives the protein CASSLVQGATVGWETQYF. The full variable domain, in which reference TRBV7-6 and TRBJ2-5 provide the parts outside the CDR3, is GAGVSQSPRYKVTKRGQDVALRCDPISGHVSLYWYRQALGQGPEFLTYFNYEAQQDKSGLPNDRFSAERPEGSISTLTIQRTEQRDSAMYRCASSLVQGATVGWETQYFGPGTRLLVL.

The genes are TRBV7-8 and TRBJ2-7, with TRBD1 matching over 7 bases. The CDR3 totals 14 residues. The ends lost 5 bases at V and 3 bases at J; junction bases unmatched: 7. The V gene's germline CDR1 is SGHVS and CDR2 FQNEAQ. CDR3 in amino acids: CASSLTGELYEQYF. The CDR3 DNA reads as TGTGCCAGCAGCCTAACAGGGGAACTCTACGAGCAGTACTTC.

This rearrangement joins TRBV11-2 to TRBJ1-3, with a tentative D call TRBD1 (5 bases). CDR3 length equals 16 residues. The V gene lost 7 bases and the J gene lost 2 bases, with 18 bases spanning the gap. Germline lookup yields CDR1 SGHAT and CDR2 FQNNGV. The CDR3 DNA is TGTGCCAGCACCCAGGGTGTCGTGGGTGCTGGAAACACCATATATTTT. It is translated as CASTQGVVGAGNTIYF.

The rearrangement links TRBV30 to TRBJ2-5, with TRBD2 identical over 10 bases. The CDR3 is 15 residues long. Germline V gives CDR1 GTSNPN, CDR2 SVGIG (reference sequence). The V segment lost 2 bases and the J segment 5 bases; nucleotides outside the gene matches: 8. CDR3 in amino acids: CAWSSVAGGWETQYF. The DNA of the CDR3 is TGTGCCTGGAGTTCAGTAGCGGGAGGATGGGAGACCCAGTACTTC. The complete variable domain, with remaining parts taken from reference TRBV30 and TRBJ2-5, reads SQTIHQWPATLVQPVGSPLSLECTVEGTSNPNLYWYRQAAGRGLQLLFYSVGIGQISSEVPQNLSASRPQDRQFILSSKKLLLSDSGFYLCAWSSVAGGWETQYFGPGTRLLVL.

This rearrangement joins TRBV19 to TRBJ1-4; D call uncertain. V was clipped by 2 bases and J by 6 bases, with 16 bases between them. Germline V gene sequence: CDR1 LNHDA, CDR2 SQIVND (reference sequence). This CDR3 is built from 16 residues. CDR3 sequence (DNA): TGTGCCAGTAGTATAAGCGCCGACCTCAGTCATGAAAAACTGTTTTTT. Translation: CASSISADLSHEKLFF.

This clone was seen a single time. J is TRBJ2-2 and V is TRBV6-1; D is perhaps TRBD1 (6 bases). The CDR3 runs to 16 residues. Germline values: CDR1 MNHNS, CDR2 SASEGT. Trimming took off 3 bases at V and 1 base at J, with 12 bases between the two ends. CDR3 coding DNA: TGTGCCAGCAGTGAGACCCCGGACAGGAACACCGGGGAGCTGTTTTTT. This encodes CASSETPDRNTGELFF.

The chain employs TRBV3-1 (or the pseudogene TRBV3-2) and TRBJ2-2; TRBD2 might be the D (6 bases). The germline gives CDR1 LGHDT, CDR2 YNNKEL (reference sequence). The germline V and J ends were trimmed by 2 bases and 6 bases, with 13 bases remaining between them. The CDR3 is made up of 15 amino acids. The CDR3 loop is CASSQSSTRPGELFF. Here the CDR3 DNA reads TGTGCCAGCAGCCAATCGTCGACTAGGCCCGGGGAGCTGTTTTTT.

The chain carries TRBV3-1 (or the pseudogene TRBV3-2) and TRBJ1-1; D may be TRBD1 (6 bases). Germline values: CDR1 LGHDT, CDR2 YNNKEL (reference sequence). Trimming removed 1 base at V and 4 bases at J, with 16 bases between. The CDR3 consists of 16 residues. The CDR3 DNA reads TGTGCCAGCAGCCAAGTTTTTGGGGGCGCGAGCACTGAAGCTTTCTTT. Protein sequence: CASSQVFGGASTEAFF.

The rearrangement links TRBV6-5 to TRBJ2-2, with a possible D match to TRBD2 (6 bases). Germline lookup yields CDR1 MNHEY and CDR2 SVGAGI. The CDR3 is 15 residues long. V was trimmed by 6 bases and J by 4 bases, leaving 15 bases between them. CDR3 protein: CASRAHTSSTGELFF. The DNA for the CDR3 is TGTGCCAGCAGGGCTCACACTAGCTCCACCGGGGAGCTGTTTTTT.

The chain joins TRBV19 to TRBJ1-2; perhaps TRBD1 as D (6 bases). The V gene's germline CDR1 is LNHDA and CDR2 SQIVND (reference sequence). CDR3 length: 15 amino acids. V shed 1 base and J shed 2 bases, with 11 bases lying between them. CDR3 sequence (DNA): TGTGCCAGTAGTATAGGGGGGCAGCGAAACTATGGCTACACCTTC. It is translated as CASSIGGQRNYGYTF.

This clone was detected many times. V and J are TRBV3-1 (or the pseudogene TRBV3-2) and TRBJ2-1; perhaps TRBD2 as D (6 bases). Trimming shortened V by 0 bases and J by 7 bases, and 13 bases separated the two germline ends. CDR3 length equals 15 residues. CDR1 and CDR2 from the germline V gene are LGHDT and YNNKEL (reference sequence). The CDR3 DNA reads as TGTGCCAGCAGCCAAGATATCGGCCGGGGGAATGAGCAGTTCTTC. The encoded protein is CASSQDIGRGNEQFF.

This sequence joins TRBV11-2 and TRBJ1-4; 7 bases are a match to TRBD1. The CDR3 extends over 16 amino acids. Losses at the gene ends were 1 base for V and 4 bases for J; bases not matched to a gene: 6. From germline, CDR1 is SGHAT and CDR2 FQNNGV. The CDR3 is CASSLVFRQGNEKLFF. CDR3 nucleotides: TGTGCCAGCAGCTTAGTGTTTCGACAGGGTAATGAAAAACTGTTTTTT.

The V and J genes are TRBV24-1 and TRBJ2-6; TRBD1 is a possible D gene (8 bases). CDR1 is KGHDR, CDR2 SFDVKD, per germline. This CDR3 spans 20 amino acids. Deletions cut 3 bases from V and 2 bases from J, with 22 bases between. The CDR3 spells CATSDPPDREGRAGANVLTF. The DNA of the CDR3 is TGTGCCACCAGTGATCCCCCGGACAGGGAGGGGCGGGCTGGGGCCAACGTCCTGACTTTC.

The CDR3 loop reads CASNPRGFGSEAFF. The CDR3 DNA reads as TGTGCCAGCAACCCTCGCGGGTTCGGCTCTGAAGCTTTCTTT. V is TRBV27 and J is TRBJ1-1; D gene ambiguous. Trimming took 7 bases from V and 6 from J, leaving 18 bases between them. Germline-derived CDR1 and CDR2 are MNHEY and SMNVEV (reference sequence). This CDR3 is 14 amino acids long.

The V gene is TRBV6-5, the J gene TRBJ2-3, with D possibly matching TRBD2 (5 bases). This CDR3 spans 14 amino acids. CDR1 is MNHEY and CDR2 is SVGAGI in the germline V gene. V was cut by 6 bases and J by 4 bases, with 14 bases left in between. The CDR3 loop is CASRALLVADTQYF. CDR3 nucleotides: TGTGCCAGCAGGGCCCTACTAGTTGCAGATACGCAGTATTTT.

This clone was observed a handful of times. The chain employs TRBV20-1 and TRBJ1-5, with a possible D match to TRBD1 (5 bases). Germline lookup yields CDR1 DFQATT and CDR2 SNEGSKA (reference sequence). V was pared by 3 bases and J by 3 bases, with 12 bases between. The CDR3 totals 14 residues. The CDR3 nucleotides read TGCAGTGCTAGTTGGGGCGGTTTCAATCAGCCCCAGCATTTT. This sequence encodes CSASWGGFNQPQHF.

This clone was counted between two and nine times. The chain joins TRBV27 to TRBJ2-2; D unclear. CDR3 length: 13 residues. The V gene's germline CDR1 is MNHEY and CDR2 SMNVEV (reference sequence). The germline V and J ends were trimmed by 5 bases and 3 bases, with 7 bases remaining between them. CDR3 residues: CASSLSYTGELFF. CDR3 nucleotides: TGTGCCAGCAGTCTTAGCTACACCGGGGAGCTGTTTTTT.

The V call is TRBV7-9, the J call TRBJ2-1, with D unresolved. Germline CDR1 reads SEHNR; CDR2 reads FQNEAQ (reference sequence). V lost 3 bases to trimming and J lost 0 bases, with 9 bases between them. The CDR3 is made up of 15 amino acids. CDR3 in amino acids: CASSFTTDSYNEQFF. CDR3 coding DNA: TGTGCCAGCAGCTTCACAACAGACTCCTACAATGAGCAGTTCTTC.

The count of this clone is one. The J gene is TRBJ1-2, the V gene TRBV4-1, with 11 bases matching TRBD1. The CDR3 loop spans 16 amino acids. V was clipped by 3 bases and J by 8 bases; unmatched bases: 11. Germline CDR1 reads MGHRA; CDR2 reads YSYEKL. CDR3 sequence: CASSQTRTGGWRGYTF. The CDR3 DNA is TGCGCCAGCAGCCAGACCCGGACAGGGGGCTGGCGAGGCTACACCTTC.

The V gene is TRBV3-1 (or the pseudogene TRBV3-2), the J gene TRBJ2-5; 7 bases are shared with TRBD2. The CDR3 runs 16 residues. Germline V gene data show CDR1 as LGHDT and CDR2 as YNNKEL (reference sequence). J gave up 2 bases and V 0 bases, and 6 bases lay outside the gene matches. DNA for the CDR3: TGTGCCAGCAGCCAAGATCACGCTAGCGGACAAGAGACCCAGTACTTC. Translated, it gives CASSQDHASGQETQYF.

This chain connects TRBV19 to TRBJ1-1; 8 nucleotides match TRBD1. This CDR3 spans 16 amino acids. Germline-derived CDR1 and CDR2 are LNHDA and SQIVND (reference sequence). The V and J ends lost 3 bases and 5 bases, in that order; junction bases with no gene match: 11. The CDR3 nucleotides are TGTGCCAGTAGTATTAGAGCGGGCAGGGGGCGTACTGAAGCTTTCTTT. Protein sequence: CASSIRAGRGRTEAFF.

The chain employs TRBV4-1 and TRBJ2-7; D not certain. The ends were cut back, 0 bases at V and 3 bases at J, with 9 bases in the middle. Germline V gene data show CDR1 as MGHRA and CDR2 as YSYEKL. This CDR3 comprises 14 residues. The DNA of the CDR3 is TGCGCCAGCAGCCAAGAGCGTAGAGACTACGAGCAGTACTTC. As protein: CASSQERRDYEQYF.

This clone appeared a single time. The chain carries TRBV7-2 and TRBJ2-3, with 11 bases that match TRBD2. The CDR3 is made up of 15 amino acids. Germline V gives CDR1 SGHTA, CDR2 FQGNSA. The V segment lost 5 bases and the J segment 5 bases; nucleotides outside the gene matches: 6. CDR3 amino acids: CASSVLAGELDTQYF. The DNA for the CDR3 is TGTGCCAGCAGCGTACTAGCGGGGGAACTAGATACGCAGTATTTT. Full variable domain (outside the CDR3, taken from reference TRBV7-2 and TRBJ2-3): GAGVSQSPSNKVTEKGKDVELRCDPISGHTALYWYRQSLGQGLEFLIYFQGNSAPDKSGLPSDRFSAERTGGSVSTLTIQRTQQEDSAVYLCASSVLAGELDTQYFGPGTRLTVL.

To note about this clone: The sample holds other DNA sequences that translate to the same CDR3. J is TRBJ2-7 and V is TRBV5-1, with a possible D match to TRBD1 (5 bases). V was shortened by 0 bases and J by 2 bases, with 12 bases between the two germline ends. The CDR3 spans 15 residues. Germline assignment: CDR1 SGHRS and CDR2 YFSETQ. CDR3 coding DNA: TGCGCCAGCAGCTTGGAGGCAGGGTGGACCTACGAGCAGTACTTC. Amino acids: CASSLEAGWTYEQYF.

This CDR3 reads CASSLTVTAETQYF. Here the CDR3 DNA reads TGCGCCAGCAGCTTGACAGTGACCGCGGAGACCCAGTACTTC. V and J are TRBV5-1 and TRBJ2-5; no firm D call. The CDR3 consists of 14 residues. Trimming took 1 base from V and 5 from J, leaving 12 bases between them. Per germline, CDR1 SGHRS and CDR2 YFSETQ.

The chain carries TRBV7-9 and TRBJ2-3; 12 bases are a match to TRBD1. The germline CDR1 and CDR2 sequences are SEHNR and FQNEAQ (reference sequence). The CDR3 contains 15 residues. After removal of 5 bases from V and 6 bases from J, the junction contained 6 bases not matched to a gene. CDR3 sequence reads: CASSDGTGGFDTQYF. The DNA for the CDR3 is TGTGCCAGCAGCGACGGGACAGGGGGCTTCGATACGCAGTATTTT.

The chain is built from TRBV19 and TRBJ1-2; D is undetermined. CDR1 and CDR2 (germline): LNHDA, SQIVND (reference sequence). This CDR3 has 13 amino acids. Trimming took off 3 bases at V and 2 bases at J, with 7 bases between the two ends. The CDR3 protein is CASSIYRNYGYTF. CDR3 DNA sequence: TGTGCCAGTAGTATTTACCGGAACTATGGCTACACCTTC.